The 16 T cell receptor beta chains presented below share a single source sample, sequenced in a study of T-cell memory formation after mild COVID-19. TCRdb called the 5' RACE reads again in MiXCR, with one record for every CDR3 protein. The sample contains 150,000 to 200,000 distinct CDR3 sequences, 15% to 20% of which appear only once. The material sequenced was PBMCs or a T cell subset sorted from them (not recorded which). The receptors derive from an adult woman who had mild COVID-19 (a few samples of this study predate the infection). Cell type and time point are not known.

The CDR3: CASSWTRASVDEQFF. For the CDR3, the DNA is TGTGCCAGCAGTTGGACTAGAGCCTCGGTGGATGAGCAGTTCTTC. The V call is TRBV6-2 or TRBV6-3, the J call TRBJ2-1; 7 nucleotides align to TRBD2. The CDR3 runs 15 residues. Germline CDR1 is MNHEY and CDR2 is SVGEGT. V lost 4 bases and J lost 8; bases outside the gene matches: 11.

This clonotype has a handful of counts. The chain combines TRBV7-6 with TRBJ2-2; 8 bases map to TRBD1. V trimming: 4 bases; J trimming: 6 bases; junction bases outside the gene matches: 7. The CDR3 runs to 15 residues. The germline V gene encodes CDR1 SGHVS and CDR2 FNYEAQ. The chain's CDR3 is CASSWTGTNPGELFF. In DNA form, the CDR3 reads TGTGCCAGCAGCTGGACAGGGACAAACCCCGGGGAGCTGTTTTTT.

This clonotype was seen ten or more times. The CDR3 region is CASSPGLSSTDTQYF. The CDR3 nucleotides read TGTGCCAGCTCACCTGGACTGTCTAGCACAGATACGCAGTATTTT. The gene calls are TRBV18 and TRBJ2-3; D is possibly TRBD2 (5 bases). Per germline, CDR1 KGHSH and CDR2 LQKENI. There are 15 residues in the CDR3. The ends were cut back, 3 bases at V and 0 bases at J, with 10 bases in the middle.

This chain uses TRBV7-9 with TRBJ1-2; perhaps TRBD1 as D (6 bases). Germline V gene lookup returns CDR1 SEHNR and CDR2 FQNEAQ (reference sequence). Trimming removed 2 bases from V and 4 bases from J, with 17 bases in between. This CDR3 has 16 residues. The CDR3 nucleotides are TGTGCCAGCAGCTTAAATCCGGGACAAGGTGCCTATGGCTACACCTTC. Protein product: CASSLNPGQGAYGYTF.

Ten or more counts support this clonotype. The CDR3 DNA follows: TGCGCCAGCAGCCCCCGCGGGGTAGTAGGCGCCAATGAGCAGTTCTTC. It yields the protein CASSPRGVVGANEQFF. The V gene is TRBV5-1, the J gene TRBJ2-1, with a possible D match to TRBD2 (6 bases). V was cut by 4 bases and J by 6 bases, with 20 bases left in between. CDR3 length equals 16 residues. Looked up from germline, CDR1 is SGHRS and CDR2 is YFSETQ.

The chain carries TRBV24-1 and TRBJ1-4; 9 positions agree with TRBD1. This CDR3 is 15 amino acids long. V gave up 5 bases and J gave up 7 bases; unmatched junction bases: 7. Germline assignment: CDR1 KGHDR and CDR2 SFDVKD. CDR3 amino acids: CATSASGTGREKLFF. The DNA of the CDR3 is TGTGCCACCAGTGCCAGCGGGACAGGGCGTGAAAAACTGTTTTTT.

The chain is built from TRBV27 and TRBJ1-1; 7 bases agree with TRBD1. After removal of 2 bases from V and 0 bases from J, the junction contained 9 bases not matched to a gene. Germline CDR1 is MNHEY and CDR2 is SMNVEV (reference sequence). The CDR3 has 17 amino acids. This CDR3 is CASSLAGGRMMNTEAFF. In nucleotides, the CDR3 is TGTGCCAGCAGTTTAGCAGGGGGACGAATGATGAACACTGAAGCTTTCTTT.

Turning to this clonotype: This may stem from a read error, because a much larger clone lies one nucleotide away. The chain recombines TRBV3-1 with TRBJ2-4, with a tentative D call TRBD1 (5 bases). The length of the CDR3 is 13 residues. Germline values: CDR1 LGHDT, CDR2 YNNKEL (reference sequence). The ends were cut back, 1 base at V and 12 bases at J, with 13 bases in the middle. The CDR3 DNA reads as TGTGCCAGCAGCCAAGCGTGGGGTGACAGTCAGTACTTC. Its protein is CASSQAWGDSQYF.

The table lists this clonotype with a few counts. This chain uses TRBV4-1 with TRBJ2-7, with a tentative D call TRBD2 (6 bases). The CDR3 length is 17 residues. Germline lookup yields CDR1 MGHRA and CDR2 YSYEKL. V lost 5 bases, J lost 3 bases, and 23 bases lay in between. The CDR3 sequence: CASSRSSPGGDLYEQYF. The CDR3 DNA follows: TGCGCCAGCAGCAGATCCTCACCCGGAGGGGACCTCTACGAGCAGTACTTC.

This clonotype was detected a few times. CDR3: CASSGGLAGSYNEQFF. The CDR3 nucleotides are TGCGCCAGCAGCGGCGGACTAGCGGGGTCCTACAATGAGCAGTTCTTC. The V and J genes are TRBV5-1 and TRBJ2-1; 12 bases align to TRBD2. The CDR3 runs to 16 residues. Per germline, CDR1 SGHRS and CDR2 YFSETQ. Trimming cost V 4 bases and J 1 base; bases outside gene matches: 3.

V usage is TRBV6-5 and J usage is TRBJ2-3; D possibly corresponds to TRBD1 (5 bases). Germline assignment: CDR1 MNHEY and CDR2 SVGAGI. CDR3 length equals 15 residues. Between the trimmed V and J ends, which lost 7 bases and 0 bases, there was a span of 14 bases. The CDR3 nucleotides read TGTGCCAGCAATCGACAGTATCCTAGCACAGATACGCAGTATTTT. The encoded protein is CASNRQYPSTDTQYF.

This clonotype was seen more than once but under ten times. The CDR3 here is CSVEGLAGFGYTF. CDR3 DNA sequence: TGCAGCGTTGAAGGCCTGGCGGGGTTCGGCTACACCTTC. The chain carries TRBV29-1 and TRBJ1-2; D is unclear. V dropped 1 base and J dropped 8 bases, with 14 bases sitting between them. CDR1 and CDR2 from the germline V gene are SQVTM and ANQGSEA. This CDR3 comprises 13 residues.

The chain joins TRBV29-1 to TRBJ1-1; D may be TRBD1 (5 bases). Between the trimmed V and J ends, which lost 6 bases and 1 base, there was a span of 9 bases. Germline V lookup: CDR1 SQVTM, CDR2 ANQGSEA. CDR3 length equals 12 residues. The CDR3 protein is CSVFTGNTEAFF. CDR3 nucleotides: TGCAGCGTCTTTACAGGGAACACTGAAGCTTTCTTT.

This clonotype was recorded many times. The DNA of the CDR3 is TGTGCCAGCAGTTACTGGGGTAGGGGCAACGAGCAGTACTTC. This sequence encodes CASSYWGRGNEQYF. V usage is TRBV6-6 and J usage is TRBJ2-7; D might be TRBD1 (5 bases). The germline CDR1 and CDR2 sequences are MNHNY and SVGAGI (reference sequence). With 1 base removed from V and 5 bases from J, the gap between germline ends came to 12 bases. This CDR3 comprises 14 residues.

This clonotype was observed a handful of times. The rearrangement joins TRBV10-3 to TRBJ2-1; 8 bases fit TRBD2. V was pared by 2 bases and J by 4 bases, with 10 bases of the junction left unmatched. The CDR3 has 17 amino acids. CDR1 is ENHRY and CDR2 is SYGVKD in the germline V gene. CDR3 sequence reads: CAISEGSGRSPYNEQFF. In DNA, the CDR3 is TGTGCCATCAGTGAGGGAAGCGGGAGATCCCCTTACAATGAGCAGTTCTTC.

This clonotype was seen repeatedly, ten times or more. The chain recombines TRBV5-1 with TRBJ2-1; 7 nucleotides match TRBD1. Germline lookup yields CDR1 SGHRS and CDR2 YFSETQ. The V gene end was trimmed by 4 bases and the J gene end by 0 bases; junction bases not matched to a gene: 19. There are 20 residues in the CDR3. CDR3 nucleotides: TGCGCCAGCAGCCCACGGGACAGAACCACCTACCTGGGCTCCTACAATGAGCAGTTCTTC. This sequence encodes CASSPRDRTTYLGSYNEQFF.